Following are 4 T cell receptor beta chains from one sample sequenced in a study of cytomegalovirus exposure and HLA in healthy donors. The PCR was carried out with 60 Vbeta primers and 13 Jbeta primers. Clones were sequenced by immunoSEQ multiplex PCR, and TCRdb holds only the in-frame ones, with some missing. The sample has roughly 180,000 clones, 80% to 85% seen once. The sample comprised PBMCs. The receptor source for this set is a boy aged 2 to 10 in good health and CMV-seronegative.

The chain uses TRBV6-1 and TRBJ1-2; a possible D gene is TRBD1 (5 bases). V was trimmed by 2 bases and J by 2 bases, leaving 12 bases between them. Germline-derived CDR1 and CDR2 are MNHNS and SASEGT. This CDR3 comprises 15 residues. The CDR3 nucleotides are TGTGCCAGCAGTGAACTGGGGGGGACCAACTATGGCTACACCTTC. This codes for CASSELGGTNYGYTF.

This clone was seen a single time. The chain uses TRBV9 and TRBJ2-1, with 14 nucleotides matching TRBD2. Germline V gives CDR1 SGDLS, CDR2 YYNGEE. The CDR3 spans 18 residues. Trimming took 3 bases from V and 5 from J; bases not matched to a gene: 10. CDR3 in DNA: TGTGCCAGCAGCGCACGACTAGCGGGAGGGCCCAGGAACAATGAGCAGTTCTTC. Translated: CASSARLAGGPRNNEQFF. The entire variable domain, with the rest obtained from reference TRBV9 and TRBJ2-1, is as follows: DSGVTQTPKHLITATGQRVTLRCSPRSGDLSVYWYQQSLDQGLQFLIQYYNGEERAKGNILERFSAQQFPDLHSELNLSSLELGDSALYFCASSARLAGGPRNNEQFFGPGTRLTVL.

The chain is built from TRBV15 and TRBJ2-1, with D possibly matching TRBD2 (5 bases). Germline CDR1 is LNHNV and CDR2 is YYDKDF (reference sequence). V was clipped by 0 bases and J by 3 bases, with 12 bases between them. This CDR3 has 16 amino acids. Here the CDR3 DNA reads TGTGCCACCAGCAGAGATAGAGGAGGTTTCTACAATGAGCAGTTCTTC. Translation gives CATSRDRGGFYNEQFF.

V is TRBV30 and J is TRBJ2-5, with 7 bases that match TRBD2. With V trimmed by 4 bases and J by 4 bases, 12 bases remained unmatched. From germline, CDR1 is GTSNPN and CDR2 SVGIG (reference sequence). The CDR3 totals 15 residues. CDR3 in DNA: TGTGCCTGGAATTTGGGGGGGTCCCCCACAGAGACCCAGTACTTC. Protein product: CAWNLGGSPTETQYF.